The 31 T cell receptor beta chains below come from one sample, sequenced in a study of T cells in Graves' hyperthyroidism and ophthalmopathy. The TCR beta CDR3 regions underwent amplification using RNA transcripts as the source. An initial round of RT-PCR targeting the TCR CDR3 relied on the HTBI primer set. TCRdb called the multiplex PCR reads again in MiXCR, with one record for every CDR3 protein. The sample shows 450,000 to 650,000 distinct CDR3 sequences, 11% to 15% of them seen only once. The sample comprised blood. The source of these receptors is a young woman with Graves' ophthalmopathy.

The gene calls are TRBV30 and TRBJ2-5, with 9 bases identical to TRBD2. Trimming cost V 5 bases and J 5 bases; bases outside gene matches: 6. This CDR3 region has 13 residues. The V gene's germline CDR1 is GTSNPN and CDR2 SVGIG (reference sequence). CDR3 coding DNA: TGTGCCTGGGCTAGCGGGACCTTCGAGACCCAGTACTTC. Encoded protein: CAWASGTFETQYF.

This clonotype was counted at least ten times. The genes are TRBV20-1 and TRBJ2-3, with 9 bases fitting TRBD2. The CDR3 sequence is 16 residues long. V lost 0 bases and J lost 2; bases outside the gene matches: 6. CDR1 is DFQATT and CDR2 is SNEGSKA in the germline V gene (reference sequence). The CDR3 spells CSARDLLAGLTDTQYF. The DNA of the CDR3 is TGCAGTGCTAGAGATCTACTAGCGGGCCTCACAGATACGCAGTATTTT.

This clonotype was detected only once. It is likely a read error, because the conserved phenylalanine at the end of the CDR3 is missing. The V and J genes are TRBV24-1 and TRBJ1-6, with 8 nucleotides matching TRBD1. Germline V gene data show CDR1 as KGHDR and CDR2 as SFDVKD. Germline trimming cut 6 bases from V and 8 bases from J; bases unmatched to any gene: 5. This CDR3 is 14 amino acids long. CDR3 protein: CATSPGTGDSPLHL. In DNA form, the CDR3 reads TGTGCCACCAGTCCCGGGACAGGAGATTCACCCCTCCACCTT.

Many counts were recorded for this clonotype. This chain links TRBV7-9 with TRBJ2-1, with 8 positions matching TRBD1. CDR1 is SEHNR and CDR2 is FQNEAQ in the germline V gene (reference sequence). The V gene end was trimmed by 6 bases and the J gene end by 6 bases; junction bases not matched to a gene: 10. This CDR3 is built from 15 residues. CDR3 loop: CASSLRDRSGNEQFF. Written as DNA, the CDR3 is TGTGCCAGCAGTCTCCGGGACAGGTCAGGCAATGAGCAGTTCTTC.

This clonotype was counted only a few times. CDR3: CASSHYGDSYEQYF. CDR3 bases: TGTGCCAGCAGCCATTATGGGGACTCCTACGAGCAGTACTTC. The gene calls are TRBV14 and TRBJ2-7; D is undetermined. Germline assignment: CDR1 SGHDN and CDR2 FVKESK. V was trimmed by 3 bases and J by 0 bases, leaving 9 bases between them. The CDR3 runs 14 residues.

The rearrangement links TRBV27 to TRBJ2-2, with D uncertain. Germline V gene data show CDR1 as MNHEY and CDR2 as SMNVEV (reference sequence). Trimming removed 5 bases from V and 0 bases from J, with 25 bases in between. CDR3 size: 20 residues. The CDR3 region is CASSPPSSANLFANTGELFF. Written as DNA, the CDR3 is TGTGCCAGCAGTCCTCCTTCTTCCGCCAACCTTTTCGCGAACACCGGGGAGCTGTTTTTT.

The chain links TRBV6-1 to TRBJ2-7, with a possible D match to TRBD2 (5 bases). Germline V gives CDR1 MNHNS, CDR2 SASEGT. The CDR3 is 15 residues long. V was pared by 6 bases and J by 3 bases, with 18 bases between. CDR3 sequence (DNA): TGTGCCAGCAGCCCCCGGGAAGATTCGGACTACGAGCAGTACTTC. Translation gives CASSPREDSDYEQYF.

Ten or more counts support this clonotype. V gene TRBV7-8 combines with J gene TRBJ2-1, with a tentative D call TRBD2 (5 bases). Germline V CDR1 and CDR2: SGHVS, FQNEAQ. V lost 5 bases and J 3 bases, leaving 11 bases between the germline ends. The CDR3 has 14 amino acids. Here the CDR3 reads CASSVGLVYNEQFF. The CDR3 DNA reads as TGTGCCAGCAGCGTTGGACTGGTCTACAATGAGCAGTTCTTC.

The CDR3: CASSPGGLETGELFF. CDR3 DNA sequence: TGTGCCAGCAGCCCGGGAGGGTTGGAGACCGGGGAGCTGTTTTTT. This rearrangement joins TRBV5-4 to TRBJ2-2; 8 nucleotides agree with TRBD2. Germline loops: CDR1 SGHNT, CDR2 YYREEE (reference sequence). The CDR3 runs to 15 residues. With V trimmed by 4 bases and J by 5 bases, 7 bases remained unmatched.

This chain joins TRBV5-1 and TRBJ2-3; D ambiguous. The ends were cut back, 2 bases at V and 3 bases at J, with 22 bases in the middle. The CDR3 totals 18 residues. Germline V lookup: CDR1 SGHRS, CDR2 YFSETQ. CDR3 region: CASSLGLMSESATDTQYF. The CDR3 DNA reads TGCGCCAGCAGCTTAGGGTTAATGAGCGAGAGTGCGACAGATACGCAGTATTTT. The whole variable domain, filled in from reference TRBV5-1 and TRBJ2-3, reads KAGVTQTPRYLIKTRGQQVTLSCSPISGHRSVSWYQQTPGQGLQFLFEYFSETQRNKGNFPGRFSGRQFSNSRSEMNVSTLELGDSALYLCASSLGLMSESATDTQYFGPGTRLTVL.

V gene TRBV6-5 combines with J gene TRBJ1-2, with D uncertain. Trimming took off 0 bases at V and 2 bases at J, with 7 bases between the two ends. The germline V gene encodes CDR1 MNHEY and CDR2 SVGAGI. The CDR3 runs 14 residues. The CDR3 DNA reads as TGTGCCAGCAGTTACTCTGGCGGCAACTATGGCTACACCTTC. Protein product: CASSYSGGNYGYTF.

This clonotype was counted only a few times. The chain is built from TRBV29-1 and TRBJ1-1; TRBD1 matches 9 bases. Germline assignment: CDR1 SQVTM and CDR2 ANQGSEA. The CDR3 is 15 residues long. Germline trimming cut 6 bases from V and 1 base from J; bases unmatched to any gene: 9. CDR3 sequence: CSVNPRTGANTEAFF. CDR3 nucleotides: TGCAGCGTCAATCCAAGGACAGGGGCGAACACTGAAGCTTTCTTT.

The chain combines TRBV13 with TRBJ1-2, with 9 nucleotides matching TRBD1. CDR3 length: 14 amino acids. The ends lost 0 bases at V and 8 bases at J; junction bases unmatched: 4. Germline V gene data show CDR1 as PRHDT and CDR2 as FYEKMQ (reference sequence). CDR3: CASSLGDRGWGYTF. CDR3 DNA: TGTGCCAGCAGCTTAGGGGACAGGGGATGGGGCTACACCTTC.

The chain carries TRBV24-1 and TRBJ2-2, with D unclear. The CDR3 length is 15 residues. Germline values: CDR1 KGHDR, CDR2 SFDVKD. V shed 5 bases and J shed 5 bases, with 14 bases lying between them. DNA of the CDR3: TGTGCCACCAGTGTGAAGGGAATTACAACCGGGGAGCTGTTTTTT. This codes for CATSVKGITTGELFF.

This clonotype has a handful of counts. The chain is built from TRBV6-1 and TRBJ2-7; 7 bases agree with TRBD1. Germline values: CDR1 MNHNS, CDR2 SASEGT. CDR3 length: 13 amino acids. The V segment lost 7 bases and the J segment 3 bases; nucleotides outside the gene matches: 6. The CDR3 DNA reads TGTGCCAGCATCCGACAGGGCGGCTACGAGCAGTACTTC. It encodes CASIRQGGYEQYF.

The genes are TRBV29-1 and TRBJ2-1; D is possibly TRBD2 (5 bases). This CDR3 spans 14 amino acids. CDR1 and CDR2 from the germline V gene are SQVTM and ANQGSEA. Trimming removed 7 bases from V and 3 bases from J, with 16 bases in between. This chain's CDR3 is CSAGPPGLYNEQFF. The CDR3 DNA is TGCAGCGCTGGTCCCCCAGGACTCTACAATGAGCAGTTCTTC.

This clonotype was seen a handful of times. The V gene is TRBV9, the J gene TRBJ2-3; weak D call: TRBD2 (6 bases). Germline lookup yields CDR1 SGDLS and CDR2 YYNGEE. The CDR3 extends over 16 amino acids. Trimming took 3 bases from V and 1 from J, leaving 15 bases between them. CDR3 protein: CASSALGGGGTDTQYF. For the CDR3, the DNA is TGTGCCAGCAGCGCCCTCGGGGGAGGAGGCACAGATACGCAGTATTTT.

The sample holds many counts of this clonotype. This chain links TRBV29-1 with TRBJ2-1; TRBD2 aligns across 7 bases. CDR3 length equals 14 residues. The ends lost 6 bases at V and 5 bases at J; junction bases unmatched: 10. Germline assignment: CDR1 SQVTM and CDR2 ANQGSEA. The CDR3 bases are TGCAGCGTGGGGGGAGGGGAGAGAAACAATGAGCAGTTCTTC. Protein sequence: CSVGGGERNNEQFF.

This clonotype was seen many times. This chain links TRBV28 with TRBJ1-2, with 12 bases aligning to TRBD1. CDR1 is MDHEN, CDR2 SYDVKM, per germline. V shed 7 bases, J shed 8 bases, and the junction held 8 bases outside the gene matches. The CDR3 runs to 14 residues. The CDR3 sequence is CASIPGQGAGGYTF. The CDR3 DNA reads as TGTGCCAGCATACCGGGACAGGGGGCAGGGGGCTACACCTTC.

This chain uses TRBV4-2 with TRBJ1-6; D gene uncertain. V was shortened by 5 bases and J by 4 bases, with 15 bases between the two germline ends. Germline CDR1 reads LGHNA; CDR2 reads YNFKEQ. This CDR3 is built from 16 residues. CDR3 region: CASSLEPQPYNSPLHF. CDR3 nucleotides: TGTGCCAGCAGCTTGGAGCCACAGCCTTATAATTCACCCCTCCACTTT.

This clonotype occurred many times. The V call is TRBV12-3 or TRBV12-4, the J call TRBJ1-1; possibly TRBD1 for D (6 bases). The CDR3 sequence is 14 residues long. V dropped 7 bases and J dropped 4 bases, with 16 bases sitting between them. The CDR3 loop is CASTMGAGVTEAFF. DNA for the CDR3: TGTGCCAGCACCATGGGGGCGGGGGTCACTGAAGCTTTCTTT.

Regarding this clonotype: A read error may explain this, as a much larger clone is one base away. The CDR3 region has the DNA TGTGCCAGCAGCGTTTCCTGGAACACCGGGGAGCTGTTTTTT. Its translation: CASSVSWNTGELFF. The gene calls are TRBV9 and TRBJ2-2, with D unclear. CDR1 is SGDLS, CDR2 YYNGEE, per germline. There are 14 residues in the CDR3. The V and J ends lost 2 bases and 1 base respectively, with 6 bases between them.

This clonotype has just a few counts. Here the CDR3 reads CASSLVGSTSTDTQYF. Written as DNA, the CDR3 is TGTGCCAGCAGCTTAGTAGGTTCTACTAGCACAGATACGCAGTATTTT. The chain recombines TRBV7-6 with TRBJ2-3; D ambiguous. The germline CDR1 and CDR2 sequences are SGHVS and FNYEAQ. V gave up 1 base and J gave up 0 bases, with 11 bases separating them. The CDR3 is 16 residues long. The full variable domain, in which reference TRBV7-6 and TRBJ2-3 provide the parts outside the CDR3, is GAGVSQSPRYKVTKRGQDVALRCDPISGHVSLYWYRQALGQGPEFLTYFNYEAQQDKSGLPNDRFSAERPEGSISTLTIQRTEQRDSAMYRCASSLVGSTSTDTQYFGPGTRLTVL.

The chain has TRBV6-6 and TRBJ2-1, with no clear D. With 0 bases removed from V and 9 bases from J, the gap between germline ends came to 9 bases. The CDR3 consists of 13 residues. Per the germline V gene, CDR1 is MNHNY and CDR2 is SVGAGI (reference sequence). The CDR3: CASSYSGQGEQFF. CDR3 nucleotides: TGTGCCAGCAGTTACTCAGGGCAAGGTGAGCAGTTCTTC.

At least ten counts were recorded for this clonotype. This chain connects TRBV12-3 or TRBV12-4 to TRBJ2-2, with TRBD2 identical over 13 bases. The J segment lost 3 bases and the V segment lost 8 bases, leaving 18 bases of the junction unmatched. The CDR3 runs 20 residues. The CDR3 sequence is CASDSKGTSGTYPHTGELFF. CDR3 in DNA: TGTGCCAGCGATTCTAAGGGGACTAGCGGGACCTACCCCCACACCGGGGAGCTGTTTTTT.

This clonotype was detected many times. The chain uses TRBV20-1 and TRBJ2-1; 7 positions match TRBD2. CDR1 and CDR2 (germline): DFQATT, SNEGSKA (reference sequence). This CDR3 contains 17 residues. The J segment lost 0 bases and the V segment lost 1 base, leaving 9 bases of the junction unmatched. CDR3 nucleotide sequence: TGCAGTGCTAGAGGGCTAGCGGTCTTAAGCTCCTACAATGAGCAGTTCTTC. Protein: CSARGLAVLSSYNEQFF.

This clonotype was counted ten times or more. The V call is TRBV12-3 or TRBV12-4, the J call TRBJ1-5; 7 bases are a match to TRBD1. Losses at the gene ends were 10 bases for V and 9 bases for J; bases not matched to a gene: 12. The CDR3 is 13 amino acids. DNA of the CDR3: TGTGCCACCCGACAGGGCCCGCTTATGCCCCAGCATTTT. Translating gives CATRQGPLMPQHF.

The rearrangement joins TRBV20-1 to TRBJ2-2; unclear D gene. This CDR3 contains 12 residues. Germline lookup yields CDR1 DFQATT and CDR2 SNEGSKA (reference sequence). Trimming removed 7 bases from V and 6 bases from J, with 12 bases in between. CDR3 nucleotide sequence: TGCAGTGTGGAACAGCCCTCCGGGGAGCTGTTTTTT. It encodes CSVEQPSGELFF.

The rearrangement links TRBV3-1 to TRBJ2-2; 7 bases agree with TRBD2. From germline, CDR1 is LGHDT and CDR2 YNNKEL (reference sequence). V shed 6 bases, J shed 2 bases, and the junction held 6 bases outside the gene matches. This CDR3 has 15 residues. The CDR3 DNA reads as TGTGCCAGCAGTCTAGAGCGGGGCAACACCGGGGAGCTGTTTTTT. This sequence encodes CASSLERGNTGELFF.

This clonotype was counted many times. CDR3 residues: CSAEGGLAGDNEQYF. As DNA, the CDR3 is TGCAGTGCTGAGGGCGGACTAGCGGGAGATAACGAGCAGTACTTC. The chain recombines TRBV20-1 with TRBJ2-7, with 13 positions matching TRBD2. V lost 5 bases, J lost 5 bases, and 9 bases stayed unmatched. Germline CDR1 is DFQATT and CDR2 is SNEGSKA (reference sequence). CDR3 length equals 15 residues.

This clonotype was recorded at least ten times. This chain links TRBV5-1 with TRBJ2-7; 11 bases agree with TRBD2. The length of the CDR3 is 16 residues. The V gene end was trimmed by 4 bases and the J gene end by 0 bases; junction bases not matched to a gene: 6. Germline V gene data show CDR1 as SGHRS and CDR2 as YFSETQ. This CDR3 reads CASSPRTSGSSYEQYF. CDR3 sequence (DNA): TGCGCCAGCAGCCCACGGACTAGCGGGTCCTCCTACGAGCAGTACTTC.